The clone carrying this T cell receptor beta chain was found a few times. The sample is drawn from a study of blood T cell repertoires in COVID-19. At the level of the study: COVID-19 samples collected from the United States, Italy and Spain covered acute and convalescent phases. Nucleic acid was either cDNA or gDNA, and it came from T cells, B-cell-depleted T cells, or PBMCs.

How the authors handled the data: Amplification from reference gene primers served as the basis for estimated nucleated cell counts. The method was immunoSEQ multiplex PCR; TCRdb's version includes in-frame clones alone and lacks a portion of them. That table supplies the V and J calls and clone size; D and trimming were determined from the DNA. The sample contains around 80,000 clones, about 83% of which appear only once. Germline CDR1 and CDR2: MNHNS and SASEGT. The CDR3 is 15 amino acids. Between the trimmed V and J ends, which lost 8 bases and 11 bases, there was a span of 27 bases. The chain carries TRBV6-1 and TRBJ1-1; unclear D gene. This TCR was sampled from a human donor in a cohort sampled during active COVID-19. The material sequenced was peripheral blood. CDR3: CASREAVIPPAAAFF. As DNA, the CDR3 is TGTGCCAGCCGGGAAGCAGTGATTCCCCCGGCGGCGGCTTTCTTT.